This T cell receptor beta chain was profiled in a study of blood T cell repertoires in COVID-19. The overall study: Collection of acute and convalescent COVID-19 samples took place in the United States, Italy and Spain. In each case, the material was cDNA or gDNA derived from T cells, B-cell-depleted T cells, or PBMCs.

Original analysis: Researchers report that nucleated cell counts were estimated from reference gene primer amplification. Assay used: immunoSEQ multiplex PCR; TCRdb lists only in-frame clones, some missing. Clone size and the V and J calls come from that table; the DNA yielded D and trimming. The repertoire has about 77,000 clones, about nine tenths of them found once; the top ten carry about 17%. V was clipped by 1 base and J by 6 bases, with 12 bases between them. This CDR3 region has 13 residues. The germline V gene has CDR1 GTSNPN and CDR2 SVGIG (reference sequence). Sequencing input: peripheral blood. The sequence was collected from an elderly woman with active or convalescent COVID-19. V is TRBV30 and J is TRBJ1-2; tentatively, D is TRBD1 (6 bases). CDR3 nucleotides: TGTGCCTGGAGTGGTACAGGGAGGGATGGCTACACCTTC. The encoded protein is CAWSGTGRDGYTF.